The source of this T cell receptor (beta chain) is a study of blood T cell repertoires in COVID-19. Study overall: The United States, Italy and Spain were the sources of the acute and convalescent COVID-19 samples. T cells, B-cell-depleted T cells, or PBMCs provided the cDNA or gDNA that served as material.

The germline CDR1 and CDR2 sequences are SGDLS and YYNGEE. CDR3 length equals 14 residues. V lost 3 bases, J lost 3 bases, and 4 bases stayed unmatched. Authors' analysis steps: Amplification of reference gene primers was used by the study to estimate nucleated cell counts. Some clones are missing from TCRdb's copy, which holds only in-frame ones; the method was immunoSEQ multiplex PCR. The V and J calls and clone size are taken from that table; D and trimming were inferred from the DNA. Found here are tens of thousands of clones, 65% to 80% of them singletons; the top ten hold around 30%. The sample consisted of peripheral blood. This clonotype was sampled from a human donor in a cohort sampled during active COVID-19. The chain combines TRBV9 with TRBJ2-3; 7 bases fit TRBD1. The chain's CDR3 is CASSARQGTDTQYF. The CDR3 nucleotides read TGTGCCAGCAGCGCCCGACAGGGAACAGATACGCAGTATTTT.